These T cell receptor beta chains were read from a single sample in a study of T-cell reconstitution after alpha-beta-depleted transplantation in children. TCRdb recomputed calls from the PCR reads with MiXCR, one row per CDR3 protein. The sample includes 450,000 to 700,000 distinct CDR3 sequences, more than 20% seen only once; the top ten take about 35%. Sequenced material: PBMCs, taken before TCRalphabeta/CD19-depleted stem cell transplant. The receptor set was obtained from a boy under two years old with Wiskott-Aldrich syndrome, due to receive a stem cell transplant. CDR3s include the opening cysteine and the closing phenylalanine or tryptophan. Each record gives: D gene, V gene, clone size, J gene, CDR3 DNA, CDR3 protein. A D gene is named only where the DNA matches it firmly. Clone size, where shown, is once, few, many, or a class for clones that have expanded.

.,TRBV6-1,.,TRBJ2-2,TGTGCCAGGGGATACGGGGGGGAGCTGTTTTTT,CARGYGGELFF
TRBD1,TRBV10-3,.,TRBJ2-7,TGTGCCATCAGTGGACAGGGGTACGAGCAGTACTTC,CAISGQGYEQYF
.,TRBV5-1,few,TRBJ2-1,TGCGCCAGCATGGAGGAGAACAATGAGCAGTTCTTC,CASMEENNEQFF
TRBD1,TRBV12-3/TRBV12-4,once,TRBJ1-4,TGTGCCAGCAGTTGGACAGGAAATGAAAAACTGTTTTTT,CASSWTGNEKLFF
.,TRBV20-1,.,TRBJ2-7,TGCAGTGCTAGGAGAAGCTCCTACGAGCAGTACTTC,CSARRSSYEQYF
TRBD1,TRBV6-5,few,TRBJ2-7,TGTGCCAGCAGTTACAGGGACAGGAGCTCCTACGAGCAGTACTTC,CASSYRDRSSYEQYF
.,TRBV29-1,few,TRBJ2-5,TGCAGCGTTGGGTTGGGGGAACAAGAGACCCAGTACTTC,CSVGLGEQETQYF
.,TRBV29-1,.,TRBJ1-3,TGCAGCGTTTCCCTCGACAGGAGCTCTGGAAACACCATATATTTT,CSVSLDRSSGNTIYF
.,TRBV12-3/TRBV12-4,few,TRBJ2-1,TGTGCCAGCAGTGCCACCTTAGCGGTAATTCACAATGAGCAGTTCTTC,CASSATLAVIHNEQFF
TRBD1,TRBV5-1,few,TRBJ2-1,TGCGCCAGCAGAATGTCGACAGGGGATGAGCAGTTCTTC,CASRMSTGDEQFF
.,TRBV28,few,TRBJ2-5,TGTGCCAGCAGTCGCGGGCGCTACCAAGAGACCCAGTACTTC,CASSRGRYQETQYF
.,TRBV10-3,.,TRBJ2-5,TGTGCCATCAGGCGGGACTCAGAAGAGACCCAGTACTTC,CAIRRDSEETQYF
TRBD2,TRBV27,.,TRBJ2-1,TGTGCCAGCAGTTTCATGACTAGCGGGTTAATTGATGAGCAGTTCTTC,CASSFMTSGLIDEQFF
.,TRBV2,.,TRBJ2-5,TGTGCCAGCAGTGAAGCGCTTCGGCACCGGACCTTC,CASSEALRHRTF
.,TRBV28,.,TRBJ1-1,TGTGCCAGCAGCCTCAGACAGGTCAGCACTGAAGCTTTCTTT,CASSLRQVSTEAFF
.,TRBV27,.,TRBJ2-2,TGTGCCAGCAGTTTCCGAATCGGGCCCAGCCGGGAGCTGTTTTTT,CASSFRIGPSRELFF
TRBD1,TRBV6-1,.,TRBJ1-5,TGTGCCAGCAGTGAGACAGGGGGTGGGACAGGCAATCAGCCCCAGCATTTT,CASSETGGGTGNQPQHF
.,TRBV5-1,.,TRBJ2-7,TGCGCCAGCAGCTTGGATCAGGGTTCCTACGAGCAGTACTTC,CASSLDQGSYEQYF
TRBD2,TRBV7-3,.,TRBJ2-3,TGTGCCAGCAGCTCCCTAGCGGGAGGGCGCACAGATACGCAGTATTTT,CASSSLAGGRTDTQYF
.,TRBV20-1,.,TRBJ2-3,TGCAGTGCCTCCCGAGACGATACGCAGTATTTT,CSASRDDTQYF
.,TRBV20-1,.,TRBJ1-4,TGCAGTGCTGGGACCCCCGTGGGGATGAATGAAAAACTGTTTTTT,CSAGTPVGMNEKLFF
.,TRBV11-2,.,TRBJ1-3,TGTGCCAGCAGCTCCCCGAACCGCGGCGCCATATATTTT,CASSSPNRGAIYF
.,TRBV5-1,.,TRBJ1-1,TGCGCCAGCAGCTTGTTCTCCAGGGGGAACACTGAAGCTTTCTTT,CASSLFSRGNTEAFF
TRBD1,TRBV3-1,few,TRBJ1-1,TGTGCCAGCAGCCTATCCAGGGGGGACACTGAAGCTTTCTTT,CASSLSRGDTEAFF
TRBD2,TRBV5-1,.,TRBJ2-2,TGCGCCAGCAGCTTTACTAGCGGGAGATCCGGGGAGCTGTTTTTT,CASSFTSGRSGELFF
.,TRBV7-9,.,TRBJ1-1,TGTGCCAGCAGCTTACCGGGATTCACTGAAGCTTTCTTT,CASSLPGFTEAFF
.,TRBV29-1,.,TRBJ2-7,TGCAGCGCTGGCGGACTCTACGAGCAGTACTTC,CSAGGLYEQYF
TRBD2,TRBV5-1,.,TRBJ2-7,TGCGCCAGCAGCTTTTCGGGAGGGCCTGACGAGCAGTACTTC,CASSFSGGPDEQYF
TRBD2,TRBV20-1,.,TRBJ2-7,TGCAGTGCTAGGGTTCTAGCGGGAGCCCCCTACGAGCAGTACTTC,CSARVLAGAPYEQYF
TRBD2,TRBV5-4,few,TRBJ2-5,TGTGCCAGCAGCCGGGGACTAGCGAAAGAGACCCAGTACTTC,CASSRGLAKETQYF
.,TRBV12-3/TRBV12-4,.,TRBJ1-6,TGTGCCAGCAGCTGGGTCAGCAATTCACCCCTCCACTTT,CASSWVSNSPLHF
.,TRBV12-3/TRBV12-4,few,TRBJ2-5,TGTGCCAGCAGTTTTGGTAGCGGCCAAGAGACCCAGTACTTC,CASSFGSGQETQYF
.,TRBV20-1,.,TRBJ2-1,TGCAGTGCTTCCGGGCGGATGAATGAGCAGTTCTTC,CSASGRMNEQFF
.,TRBV5-1,.,TRBJ2-7,TGCGCCAGCAGCTTGGGGGCAGTCGACTACGAGCAGTACTTC,CASSLGAVDYEQYF
TRBD2,TRBV5-1,.,TRBJ2-1,TGCGCCAGCAGCTTGTTAGGACTAGCGGGAGCGGATGAGCAGTTCTTC,CASSLLGLAGADEQFF
TRBD1,TRBV7-2,.,TRBJ1-6,TGTGCCAGCAGCCCAGGGACAGGGCAGAATTCACCCCTCCACTTT,CASSPGTGQNSPLHF